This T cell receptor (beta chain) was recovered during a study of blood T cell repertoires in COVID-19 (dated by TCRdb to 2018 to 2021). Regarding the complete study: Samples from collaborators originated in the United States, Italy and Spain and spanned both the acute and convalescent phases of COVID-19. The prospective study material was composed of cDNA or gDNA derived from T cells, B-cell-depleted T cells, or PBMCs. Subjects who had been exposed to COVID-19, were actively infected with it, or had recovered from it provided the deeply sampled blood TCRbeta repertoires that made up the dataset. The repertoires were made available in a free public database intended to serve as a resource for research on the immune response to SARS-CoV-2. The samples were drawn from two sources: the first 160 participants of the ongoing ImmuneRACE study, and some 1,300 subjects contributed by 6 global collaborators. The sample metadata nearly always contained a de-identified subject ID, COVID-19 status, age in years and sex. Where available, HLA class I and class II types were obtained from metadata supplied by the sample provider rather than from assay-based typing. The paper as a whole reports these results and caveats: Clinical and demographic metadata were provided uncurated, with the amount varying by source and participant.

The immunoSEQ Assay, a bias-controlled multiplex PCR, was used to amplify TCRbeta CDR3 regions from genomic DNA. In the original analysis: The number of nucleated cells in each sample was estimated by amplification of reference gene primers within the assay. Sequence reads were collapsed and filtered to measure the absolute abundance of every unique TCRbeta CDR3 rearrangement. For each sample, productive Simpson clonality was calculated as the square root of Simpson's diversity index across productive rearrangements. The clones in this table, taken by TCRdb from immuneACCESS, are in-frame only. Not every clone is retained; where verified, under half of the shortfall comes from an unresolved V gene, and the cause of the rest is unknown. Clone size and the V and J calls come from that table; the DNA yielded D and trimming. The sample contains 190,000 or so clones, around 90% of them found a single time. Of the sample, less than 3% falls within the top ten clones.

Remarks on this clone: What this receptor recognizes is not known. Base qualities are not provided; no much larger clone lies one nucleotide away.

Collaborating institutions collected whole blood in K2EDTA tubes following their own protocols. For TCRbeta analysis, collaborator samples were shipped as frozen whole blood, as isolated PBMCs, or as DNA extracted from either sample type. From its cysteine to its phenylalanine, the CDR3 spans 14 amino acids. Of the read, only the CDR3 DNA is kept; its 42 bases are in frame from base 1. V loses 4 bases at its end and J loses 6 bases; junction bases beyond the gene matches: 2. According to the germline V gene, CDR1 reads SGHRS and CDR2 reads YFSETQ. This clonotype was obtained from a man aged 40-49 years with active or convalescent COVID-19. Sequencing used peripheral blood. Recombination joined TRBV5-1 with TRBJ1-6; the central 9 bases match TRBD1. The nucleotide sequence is TGCGCCAGCAGCCGGGACAGGGCTAATTCACCCCTCCACTTT. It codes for CASSRDRANSPLHF. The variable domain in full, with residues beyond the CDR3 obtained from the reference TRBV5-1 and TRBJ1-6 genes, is KAGVTQTPRYLIKTRGQQVTLSCSPISGHRSVSWYQQTPGQGLQFLFEYFSETQRNKGNFPGRFSGRQFSNSRSEMNVSTLELGDSALYLCASSRDRANSPLHFGNGTRLTVT.